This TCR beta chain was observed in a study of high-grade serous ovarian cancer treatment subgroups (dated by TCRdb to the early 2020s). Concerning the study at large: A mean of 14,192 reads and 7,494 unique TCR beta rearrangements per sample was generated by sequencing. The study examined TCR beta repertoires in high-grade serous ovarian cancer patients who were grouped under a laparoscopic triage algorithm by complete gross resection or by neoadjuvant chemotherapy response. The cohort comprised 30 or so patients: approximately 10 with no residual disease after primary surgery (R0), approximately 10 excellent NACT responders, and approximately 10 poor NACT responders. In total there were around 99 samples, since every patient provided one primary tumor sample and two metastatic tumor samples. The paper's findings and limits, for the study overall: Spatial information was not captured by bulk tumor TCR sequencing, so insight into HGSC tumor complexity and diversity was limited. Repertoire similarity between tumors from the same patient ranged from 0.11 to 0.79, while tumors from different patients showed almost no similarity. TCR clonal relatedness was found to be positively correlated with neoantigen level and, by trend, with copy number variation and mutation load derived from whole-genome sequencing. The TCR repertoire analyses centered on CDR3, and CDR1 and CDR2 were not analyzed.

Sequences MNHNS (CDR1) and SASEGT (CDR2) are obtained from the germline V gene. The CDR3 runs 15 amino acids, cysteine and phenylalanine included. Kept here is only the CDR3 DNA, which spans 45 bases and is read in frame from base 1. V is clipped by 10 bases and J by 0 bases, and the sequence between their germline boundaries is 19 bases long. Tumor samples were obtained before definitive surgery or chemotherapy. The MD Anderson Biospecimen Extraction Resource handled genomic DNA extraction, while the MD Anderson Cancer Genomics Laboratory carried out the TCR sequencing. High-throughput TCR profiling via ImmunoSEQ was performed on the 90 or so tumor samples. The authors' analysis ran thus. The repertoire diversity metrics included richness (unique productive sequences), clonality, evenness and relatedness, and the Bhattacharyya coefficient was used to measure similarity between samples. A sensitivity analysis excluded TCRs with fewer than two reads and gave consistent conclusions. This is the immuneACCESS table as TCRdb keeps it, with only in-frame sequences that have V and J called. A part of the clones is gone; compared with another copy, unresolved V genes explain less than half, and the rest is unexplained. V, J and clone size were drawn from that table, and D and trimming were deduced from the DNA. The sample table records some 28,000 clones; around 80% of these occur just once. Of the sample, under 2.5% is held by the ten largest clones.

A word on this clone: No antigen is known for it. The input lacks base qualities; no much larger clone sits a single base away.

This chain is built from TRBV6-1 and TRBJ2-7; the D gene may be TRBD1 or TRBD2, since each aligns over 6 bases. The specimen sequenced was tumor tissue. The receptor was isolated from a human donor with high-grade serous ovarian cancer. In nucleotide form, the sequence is TGTGCCACCACTATTGGGAGGACAGCCTCCTACGAGCAGTACTTC. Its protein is CATTIGRTASYEQYF.